These 23 T cell receptor beta chains were all obtained from the same sample, sequenced in a study of blood T cell repertoires in COVID-19. Sequencing used immunoSEQ multiplex PCR; TCRdb keeps in-frame clones, though not all of them. The sample lists about 89,000 clones; about nine tenths were seen once. The sequencing sample was made of peripheral blood. These receptors were obtained from a man aged 55 to 70 with acute or convalescent COVID-19.

The chain is built from TRBV6-1 and TRBJ1-1; possible D gene TRBD1, 6 bases. This CDR3 is 16 amino acids long. CDR1 and CDR2 from the germline V gene are MNHNS and SASEGT. Trimming took off 3 bases at V and 1 base at J, with 15 bases between the two ends. CDR3 sequence reads: CASSDQGRGKNTEAFF. The CDR3 DNA sequence: TGTGCCAGCAGTGACCAGGGAAGGGGGAAGAACACTGAAGCTTTCTTT.

The chain couples TRBV19 to TRBJ2-1, with 10 bases fitting TRBD2. The V and J ends lost 4 bases and 8 bases, in that order; junction bases with no gene match: 8. This CDR3 region has 15 residues. Germline assignment: CDR1 LNHDA and CDR2 SQIVND (reference sequence). The CDR3 sequence is CASSTSGTSAHEQFF. The CDR3 coding sequence is TGTGCCAGTAGTACCTCCGGGACTAGCGCCCATGAGCAGTTCTTC.

V gene TRBV6-5 combines with J gene TRBJ1-5; 10 nucleotides agree with TRBD1. The V gene's germline CDR1 is MNHEY and CDR2 SVGAGI. The CDR3 extends over 15 amino acids. With V trimmed by 11 bases and J by 5 bases, 12 bases remained unmatched. The CDR3 here is CASRAPGTGDQPQHF. CDR3 sequence (DNA): TGTGCCTCCAGGGCTCCCGGGACAGGGGATCAGCCCCAGCATTTT.

The chain employs TRBV9 and TRBJ2-3, with 11 bases aligning to TRBD2. Germline trimming cut 4 bases from V and 8 bases from J; bases unmatched to any gene: 9. CDR1 SGDLS and CDR2 YYNGEE come from the germline V gene. The CDR3 consists of 15 residues. CDR3 DNA: TGTGCCAGCAGCCTGAGGTCCACTAGCGGGGGTACGCAGTATTTT. Residues: CASSLRSTSGGTQYF.

V usage is TRBV27 and J usage is TRBJ2-1; TRBD2 might be the D (6 bases). V lost 8 bases to trimming and J lost 0 bases, with 14 bases between them. The germline V gene has CDR1 MNHEY and CDR2 SMNVEV (reference sequence). This CDR3 comprises 15 residues. CDR3 DNA: TGTGCCAGCCGAATAGCGGCCGTCTCCTACAATGAGCAGTTCTTC. This translates into CASRIAAVSYNEQFF.

This rearrangement joins TRBV29-1 to TRBJ2-4; D might be TRBD2 (5 bases). This CDR3 comprises 17 residues. Trimming took off 0 bases at V and 6 bases at J, with 21 bases between the two ends. Germline V gene sequence: CDR1 SQVTM, CDR2 ANQGSEA. The CDR3: CSVEDEGVYREGNIQYF. CDR3 nucleotide sequence: TGCAGCGTTGAAGATGAGGGAGTTTATCGTGAGGGAAACATTCAGTACTTC.

This clone was recorded only once. This CDR3 is CSVGTSGSIGELFF. The CDR3 bases are TGCAGCGTTGGGACTAGCGGGAGTATCGGGGAGCTGTTTTTT. The chain carries TRBV29-1 and TRBJ2-2; TRBD2 matches at 13 bases. This CDR3 is built from 14 residues. Germline V gives CDR1 SQVTM, CDR2 ANQGSEA. Trimming at V came to 4 bases and at J to 7 bases, leaving 3 bases not matched to a gene.

The chain couples TRBV27 to TRBJ2-7; TRBD2 aligns across 14 bases. The ends lost 5 bases at V and 5 bases at J; junction bases unmatched: 14. The CDR3 is 18 residues long. Germline V lookup: CDR1 MNHEY, CDR2 SMNVEV (reference sequence). CDR3: CASSRAGGLAGEIHEQYF. For the CDR3, the DNA is TGTGCCAGCAGTAGGGCGGGGGGACTAGCGGGAGAGATCCACGAGCAGTACTTC.

This chain joins TRBV3-1 (or the pseudogene TRBV3-2) and TRBJ1-5; weak D call: TRBD1 (5 bases). Trimming removed 4 bases from V and 8 bases from J, with 15 bases in between. From germline, CDR1 is LGHDT and CDR2 YNNKEL (reference sequence). This CDR3 comprises 14 residues. The CDR3 sequence is CASSLSRAREPQHF. CDR3 bases: TGTGCCAGCAGCCTTAGCAGGGCCAGAGAGCCCCAGCATTTT.

The chain joins TRBV6-1 to TRBJ2-7; TRBD2 agrees at 10 bases. Germline CDR1 reads MNHNS; CDR2 reads SASEGT. CDR3 size: 18 residues. V shed 4 bases and J 3 bases; nucleotides not matched to a gene: 15. The DNA of the CDR3 is TGTGCCAGCAGTGGAGGCGCTAGCGGGAGAAGCGGGATCTACGAGCAGTACTTC. Amino acid sequence: CASSGGASGRSGIYEQYF.

This chain joins TRBV6-5 and TRBJ2-7; 10 bases map to TRBD2. The CDR3 consists of 14 residues. J gave up 2 bases and V 2 bases, and 0 bases lay outside the gene matches. Germline V lookup: CDR1 MNHEY, CDR2 SVGAGI. CDR3 region: CASSYSGRAYEQYF. The CDR3 nucleotides read TGTGCCAGCAGTTACAGCGGGAGGGCCTACGAGCAGTACTTC.

V and J are TRBV5-1 and TRBJ2-2, with 8 bases fitting TRBD1. Germline trimming cut 4 bases from V and 4 bases from J; bases unmatched to any gene: 3. Germline-derived CDR1 and CDR2 are SGHRS and YFSETQ. This CDR3 spans 14 amino acids. The CDR3 spells CASSGQGVTGELFF. The DNA for the CDR3 is TGCGCCAGCAGCGGACAGGGAGTCACCGGGGAGCTGTTTTTT.

V is TRBV25-1 and J is TRBJ1-2, with D maybe TRBD1 (6 bases). The length of the CDR3 is 14 residues. The germline V and J ends were trimmed by 8 bases and 4 bases, with 17 bases remaining between them. Germline-derived CDR1 and CDR2 are MGHDK and SYGVNS. The CDR3 spells CASRSGGLGYGYTF. The CDR3 DNA sequence: TGTGCCAGCCGTAGTGGGGGCTTAGGCTATGGCTACACCTTC.

The gene calls are TRBV2 and TRBJ2-2; 9 bases align to TRBD2. Losses at the gene ends were 5 bases for V and 5 bases for J; bases not matched to a gene: 12. Germline CDR1 SNHLY, CDR2 FYNNEI. This CDR3 is 17 amino acids long. The CDR3, as DNA: TGTGCCAGCAGTCTCAACTTACTAGCGGGTAAAACCGGGGAGCTGTTTTTT. Amino acids: CASSLNLLAGKTGELFF.

The chain uses TRBV7-9 and TRBJ2-2; 7 bases map to TRBD1. The CDR3 runs 15 residues. CDR1 SEHNR and CDR2 FQNEAQ come from the germline V gene (reference sequence). V lost 4 bases to trimming and J lost 5 bases; unmatched junction nucleotides: 7. CDR3 DNA: TGTGCCAGCAGCTCGACAGGGCCGGCGACCGGGGAGCTGTTTTTT. Protein: CASSSTGPATGELFF.

This clone was found a few times. V usage is TRBV11-2 and J usage is TRBJ2-7, with a weak D call TRBD2 (6 bases). The CDR3 consists of 11 residues. V shed 8 bases and J shed 5 bases, with 10 bases lying between them. Germline assignment: CDR1 SGHAT and CDR2 FQNNGV. CDR3 sequence: CASGWRDEQYF. CDR3 nucleotide sequence: TGTGCCAGCGGTTGGAGGGACGAGCAGTACTTC.

The chain links TRBV6-4 to TRBJ2-1, with D perhaps TRBD2 (5 bases). The germline CDR1 and CDR2 sequences are MRHNA and SNTAGT. This CDR3 contains 15 residues. Trimming pared 0 bases from V and 7 bases from J, leaving 13 bases between. DNA of the CDR3: TGTGCCAGCAGTGACTCGGCGGGTTTCTGGAATGAGCAGTTCTTC. Amino acids: CASSDSAGFWNEQFF.

V is TRBV19 and J is TRBJ1-2, with TRBD1 identical over 10 bases. CDR3 length: 14 residues. Trimming cost V 3 bases and J 8 bases; bases outside gene matches: 6. CDR1 is LNHDA, CDR2 SQIVND, per germline (reference sequence). The CDR3 loop reads CASSMGQGSLGYTF. The CDR3 coding sequence is TGTGCCAGTAGTATGGGACAGGGGAGCTTGGGCTACACCTTC. Supplemented by reference TRBV19 and TRBJ1-2, the full variable domain reads DGGITQSPKYLFRKEGQNVTLSCEQNLNHDAMYWYRQDPGQGLRLIYYSQIVNDFQKGDIAEGYSVSREKKESFPLTVTSAQKNPTAFYLCASSMGQGSLGYTFGSGTRLTVV.

The V call is TRBV19, the J call TRBJ2-7; D perhaps matches TRBD2 (6 bases). Germline CDR1 reads LNHDA; CDR2 reads SQIVND (reference sequence). This CDR3 comprises 13 residues. V dropped 5 bases and J dropped 3 bases, with 11 bases sitting between them. The CDR3 loop reads CASSPGEIYEQYF. Written as DNA, the CDR3 is TGTGCCAGTAGTCCGGGGGAGATCTACGAGCAGTACTTC.

Only one count was recorded for this clone. V is TRBV29-1 and J is TRBJ1-5; 9 positions agree with TRBD1. V lost 6 bases to trimming and J lost 2 bases; unmatched junction nucleotides: 5. The CDR3 is made up of 14 amino acids. Germline CDR1 is SQVTM and CDR2 is ANQGSEA. CDR3 sequence: CSVGQGDGNQPQHF. CDR3 nucleotides: TGCAGCGTGGGACAGGGTGACGGCAATCAGCCCCAGCATTTT. Using reference TRBV29-1 and TRBJ1-5 for the parts outside the CDR3, the full variable domain is SAVISQKPSRDICQRGTSLTIQCQVDSQVTMMFWYRQQPGQSLTLIATANQGSEATYESGFVIDKFPISRPNLTFSTLTVSNMSPEDSSIYLCSVGQGDGNQPQHFGDGTRLSIL.

The DNA of the CDR3 is TGTGCCAGCAGCCTCAGCGGGGGTGGTTATAGCGGGAGCGTCGAGCAGTACTTC. This encodes CASSLSGGGYSGSVEQYF. This sequence joins TRBV9 and TRBJ2-7; TRBD2 agrees at 9 bases. The CDR3 contains 18 residues. V shed 4 bases, J shed 6 bases, and the junction held 20 bases outside the gene matches. CDR1 and CDR2 (germline): SGDLS, YYNGEE.

This sequence joins TRBV10-3 and TRBJ2-7; possible D gene TRBD2, 6 bases. This CDR3 has 15 amino acids. CDR1 is ENHRY, CDR2 SYGVKD, per germline. The ends were cut back, 7 bases at V and 2 bases at J, with 18 bases in the middle. The DNA of the CDR3 is TGTGCCATCACCGAGGATGGAGGGAAGCCCTACGAGCAGTACTTC. Encoded protein: CAITEDGGKPYEQYF.

V is TRBV13 and J is TRBJ1-4; no reliable D call. The germline CDR1 and CDR2 sequences are PRHDT and FYEKMQ (reference sequence). The CDR3 spans 14 residues. The V and J ends lost 5 bases and 1 base respectively, with 8 bases between them. The CDR3: CASSPGKTNEKLFF. CDR3 sequence (DNA): TGTGCCAGCAGCCCCGGGAAAACTAATGAAAAACTGTTTTTT.